The clone carrying this T cell receptor beta chain occurred a few times. The CDR3 loop spans 15 amino acids. J lost 1 base, V lost 4 bases, and 6 bases had no gene match. Per germline, CDR1 SGHRS and CDR2 YFSETQ. The entry originates in a study of T cell changes during pregnancy in multiple sclerosis. TCRdb's copy holds only in-frame clones and misses some; the assay was immunoSEQ multiplex PCR. This table holds about 40,000 clones, about 92% found once. The chain employs TRBV5-1 and TRBJ1-1; TRBD1 matches at 8 bases. The source material was CD8+ T cells from peripheral blood mononuclear cells, sampled in the first trimester of pregnancy. This receptor was obtained from a female donor with multiple sclerosis, enrolled in a pregnancy study. DNA of the CDR3: TGCGCCAGCAGCCGGGACAGGACCTCGAACACTGAAGCTTTCTTT. Amino acid sequence: CASSRDRTSNTEAFF.